The 21 T cell receptor beta chains below all came from one sample that was sequenced in a study. From the reads, TCRdb called clonotypes with MiXCR, one entry per CDR3 protein. The table records around 4,500 distinct CDR3 sequences, more than 8% of them present only once. Sequencing input: CD4+ T cells from peripheral blood. The receptors here all came from a human donor with rheumatoid arthritis.

Within the sample, this clonotype is medium-sized. This rearrangement joins TRBV5-1 to TRBJ2-1; D might be TRBD1 (5 bases). Germline CDR1 reads SGHRS; CDR2 reads YFSETQ. This CDR3 contains 15 residues. The V gene lost 3 bases and the J gene lost 0 bases, with 10 bases spanning the gap. Here the CDR3 reads CASSSQVSSYNEQFF. CDR3 bases: TGCGCCAGCAGCTCACAGGTTAGCTCCTACAATGAGCAGTTCTTC.

This clonotype has only a few counts. This chain links TRBV7-3 with TRBJ2-1, with 11 bases matching TRBD2. The ends lost 0 bases at V and 10 bases at J; junction bases unmatched: 8. This CDR3 has 16 residues. Looked up from germline, CDR1 is SGHTA and CDR2 is FQGTGA. Here the CDR3 DNA reads TGTGCCAGCAGCTTAACGGGGACTAGCGGATCCCCGGAGCAGTTCTTC. This codes for CASSLTGTSGSPEQFF.

By share, this clonotype ranks as medium-sized. V gene TRBV12-3 or TRBV12-4 combines with J gene TRBJ1-4, with TRBD1 as a possible D gene (6 bases). V lost 3 bases and J lost 7, with 9 bases in between. The CDR3 length is 13 residues. The CDR3 reads CASSFRDIEKLFF. The CDR3 nucleotides read TGTGCCAGCAGTTTCAGGGACATTGAAAAACTGTTTTTT.

This clonotype appeared many times. J is TRBJ2-4 and V is TRBV12-3 or TRBV12-4, with 9 bases aligning to TRBD1. The CDR3 contains 16 residues. The ends lost 5 bases at V and 7 bases at J; junction bases unmatched: 12. The CDR3 DNA sequence: TGTGCCAGCAGTCCATCCGGGACAGGGCTTCGGAACATTCAGTACTTC. Its protein product is CASSPSGTGLRNIQYF.

In this sample, this clonotype is medium-sized. The rearrangement joins TRBV12-3 or TRBV12-4 to TRBJ2-1, with 10 bases aligning to TRBD2. The ends lost 5 bases at V and 7 bases at J; junction bases unmatched: 11. CDR3 size: 16 residues. CDR3 sequence: CASSRPGTSATNEQFF. DNA for the CDR3: TGTGCCAGCAGTCGACCCGGGACTAGCGCCACAAATGAGCAGTTCTTC.

This clonotype was seen at least ten times. This chain links TRBV19 with TRBJ2-1, with 11 nucleotides matching TRBD2. Trimming removed 2 bases from V and 4 bases from J; junction bases left unmatched: 4. In germline, CDR1 is LNHDA, CDR2 SQIVND (reference sequence). CDR3 length: 16 residues. CDR3 region: CASSIRTSGPYNEQFF. The DNA of the CDR3 is TGTGCCAGTAGTATACGGACTAGCGGGCCATACAATGAGCAGTTCTTC.

There are a few counts of this clonotype. The chain carries TRBV7-9 and TRBJ1-3; D remains unclear. The CDR3 consists of 14 residues. The V gene's germline CDR1 is SEHNR and CDR2 FQNEAQ (reference sequence). The V end was cut by 4 bases, the J end by 7 bases, with 14 bases between. The CDR3 sequence: CASSSVPGRNTIYF. CDR3 DNA sequence: TGTGCCAGCAGCTCCGTTCCCGGGAGGAACACCATATATTTT.

This clonotype came up many times. The chain is built from TRBV7-3 and TRBJ2-1; either TRBD1 or TRBD2 may supply D (6 bases each). The CDR3 is made up of 15 amino acids. V was pared by 5 bases and J by 4 bases, with 15 bases between. Germline CDR1 and CDR2: SGHTA and FQGTGA. The DNA for the CDR3 is TGTGCCAGCAGCCCCCAAGGGGGACTTTACAATGAGCAGTTCTTC. Translated, it gives CASSPQGGLYNEQFF. Based on the CDR3 plus reference TRBV7-3 and TRBJ2-1, the full variable domain is GAGVSQTPSNKVTEKGKYVELRCDPISGHTALYWYRQSLGQGPEFLIYFQGTGAADDSGLPNDRFFAVRPEGSVSTLKIQRTERGDSAVYLCASSPQGGLYNEQFFGPGTRLTVL.

The chain combines TRBV12-3 or TRBV12-4 with TRBJ1-1, with a weak D call TRBD1 (6 bases). V gave up 7 bases and J gave up 4 bases, with 16 bases separating them. The CDR3 is made up of 14 amino acids. The CDR3 DNA sequence: TGTGCCAGCAATTATTTACAGGGATCCACTGAAGCTTTCTTT. As protein: CASNYLQGSTEAFF.

The sample holds many counts of this clonotype. The genes are TRBV5-1 and TRBJ2-3, with unresolved D. This CDR3 is 13 amino acids long. Germline V lookup: CDR1 SGHRS, CDR2 YFSETQ. V shed 0 bases and J shed 4 bases, with 6 bases lying between them. CDR3 region: CASSLVAADTQYF. In DNA form, the CDR3 reads TGCGCCAGCAGCTTGGTTGCGGCAGATACGCAGTATTTT.

Within the sample, this clonotype is medium-sized. The rearrangement uses TRBV29-1 and TRBJ2-5, with D unclear. Trimming took off 4 bases at V and 7 bases at J, with 10 bases between the two ends. The CDR3 is 11 residues long. Germline lookup yields CDR1 SQVTM and CDR2 ANQGSEA. The CDR3 region is CSVASFGTQYF. The CDR3 DNA sequence: TGCAGCGTTGCTAGTTTCGGGACCCAGTACTTC.

By sample share, this clonotype is medium-sized (0.01 to 0.1%). A junction end diverges from the germline sequence, so it may reflect a read error. This chain links TRBV7-2 with TRBJ2-7; the match to TRBD2 covers 9 bases. Germline lookup yields CDR1 SGHTA and CDR2 FQGNSA. CDR3 length equals 14 residues. CDR3 coding DNA: TGTGCCAGCAGCAAGGGGACTAGCTCCAACGAGCAGTACTTC. Protein: CASSKGTSSNEQYF.

Concerning this clonotype itself: At one end, the junction sequence differs from germline, possibly due to a read error. J is TRBJ2-5 and V is TRBV20-1; maybe TRBD2 (6 bases). Looked up from germline, CDR1 is DFQATT and CDR2 is SNEGSKA (reference sequence). The CDR3 contains 15 residues. DNA of the CDR3: TGCAGTGCTAAGAACTACGGAGGGGTTCAAGTGACCCAGTACTTC. Amino acids: CSAKNYGGVQVTQYF.

By share, this clonotype counts as medium-sized. The CDR3 spells CASSLMSAGELFF. CDR3 nucleotides: TGTGCCAGCAGCTTGATGTCCGCCGGGGAGCTGTTTTTT. The chain carries TRBV7-9 and TRBJ2-2; D gene uncertain. V was trimmed by 3 bases and J by 6 bases, leaving 8 bases between them. Germline CDR1 SEHNR, CDR2 FQNEAQ (reference sequence). The CDR3 consists of 13 residues.

This clonotype was counted many times. The chain couples TRBV12-3 or TRBV12-4 to TRBJ2-5, with D maybe TRBD2 (6 bases). CDR3 size: 15 residues. Between the trimmed V and J ends, which lost 3 bases and 0 bases, there was a span of 11 bases. The CDR3 is CASSFYSGNQETQYF. The DNA of the CDR3 is TGTGCCAGCAGTTTTTATAGCGGAAACCAAGAGACCCAGTACTTC.

This clonotype was counted ten times or more. The gene calls are TRBV10-3 and TRBJ2-7, with D tentatively TRBD2 (5 bases). Germline V gene lookup returns CDR1 ENHRY and CDR2 SYGVKD. The CDR3 has 11 amino acids. V lost 5 bases and J 6 bases, leaving 8 bases between the germline ends. CDR3 protein: CAISRESEQYF. The CDR3 bases are TGTGCCATCAGTCGGGAATCCGAGCAGTACTTC.

By share, this clonotype ranks as medium-sized. This chain links TRBV13 with TRBJ2-7; TRBD1 matches 8 bases. The germline gives CDR1 PRHDT, CDR2 FYEKMQ (reference sequence). V lost 1 base and J lost 6; bases outside the gene matches: 8. The CDR3 spans 15 residues. CDR3 residues: CASSLDPGQAGEQYF. Written as DNA, the CDR3 is TGTGCCAGCAGCTTAGATCCGGGACAGGCCGGCGAGCAGTACTTC. The whole variable domain, filled in from reference TRBV13 and TRBJ2-7, reads AAGVIQSPRHLIKEKRETATLKCYPIPRHDTVYWYQQGPGQDPQFLISFYEKMQSDKGSIPDRFSAQQFSDYHSELNMSSLELGDSALYFCASSLDPGQAGEQYFGPGTRLTVT.

This clonotype is medium-sized by share. The chain recombines TRBV4-1 with TRBJ2-7; D might be TRBD1 (5 bases). Germline lookup yields CDR1 MGHRA and CDR2 YSYEKL. Between the trimmed V and J ends, which lost 2 bases and 5 bases, there was a span of 13 bases. The CDR3 has 14 amino acids. CDR3 sequence: CASSQINQGDEQYF. CDR3 sequence (DNA): TGCGCCAGCAGCCAAATAAACCAGGGCGACGAGCAGTACTTC.

Within the sample, this clonotype is medium-sized. The chain carries TRBV4-1 and TRBJ2-2; D ambiguous. The CDR3 length is 15 residues. V was pared by 0 bases and J by 8 bases, with 13 bases between. Germline lookup yields CDR1 MGHRA and CDR2 YSYEKL. In DNA, the CDR3 is TGCGCCAGCAGCCAAGATTTCCCCCCTTCAGGGGAGCTGTTTTTT. It specifies CASSQDFPPSGELFF.

By its share, this clonotype is medium-sized. J is TRBJ1-1 and V is TRBV2, with 7 bases matching TRBD1. CDR3 size: 11 residues. Trimming at V came to 4 bases and at J to 11 bases, leaving 4 bases not matched to a gene. The V gene's germline CDR1 is SNHLY and CDR2 FYNNEI. CDR3 amino acids: CASSVQGSAFF. CDR3 coding DNA: TGTGCCAGCAGTGTACAGGGGTCGGCTTTCTTT.

This clonotype was found many times. CDR3 loop: CSASLQGGEPQHF. For the CDR3, the DNA is TGCAGTGCTAGTTTGCAGGGCGGGGAGCCCCAGCATTTT. V and J are TRBV20-1 and TRBJ1-5; possibly TRBD1 for D (5 bases). This CDR3 region has 13 residues. Germline CDR1 is DFQATT and CDR2 is SNEGSKA (reference sequence). Trimming left V 3 bases short and J 8 bases short, with 14 bases between.